The 4 T cell receptor beta chains presented below share a single source sample, sequenced in a study of beta chain features in type 1 diabetes (dated by TCRdb to the late 2010s). Libraries were built with the immunoSEQ multiplex PCR assay. The entire amount of isolated RNA was reverse transcribed using the High Capacity cDNA Reverse Transcription Kit, so the sequenced TCRB transcripts were expressed ones. Not all clones reach the TCRdb copy of this immuneACCESS table, which keeps in-frame sequences only. Checked studies attribute under half of the gap to unresolved V genes and leave the rest unexplained. This sample comprises roughly 500,000 clones, around 30% of them detected only once. The top ten constitute roughly 0.066% of the sample. The source material was naive CD4+ T cells from blood. Per the publication, the cell subset or site label means: true naive CD4+ T cells. Every receptor here comes from a man aged 18 to 30 in good health.

J is TRBJ2-5 and V is TRBV27, with 7 bases that match TRBD2. Trimming cost V 10 bases and J 1 base; bases outside gene matches: 6. The length of the CDR3 is 13 residues. CDR1 MNHEY and CDR2 SMNVEV come from the germline V gene (reference sequence). The CDR3 nucleotides read TGTGCCACCCGACCTAGCGGCCAAGAGACCCAGTACTTC. It is translated as CATRPSGQETQYF.

This clone was detected a few times. The gene calls are TRBV4-2 and TRBJ2-7; a possible D gene is TRBD1 (5 bases). V lost 2 bases to trimming and J lost 5 bases, with 16 bases between them. CDR3 size: 15 residues. From germline, CDR1 is LGHNA and CDR2 YNFKEQ. The DNA for the CDR3 is TGTGCCAGCAGCCAAAGAGGCAAGGGGTTCCACGAGCAGTACTTC. It translates to CASSQRGKGFHEQYF.

A few counts support this clone. The chain employs TRBV2 and TRBJ2-1; unclear D gene. CDR3 length equals 12 residues. Looked up from germline, CDR1 is SNHLY and CDR2 is FYNNEI. The germline V and J ends were trimmed by 3 bases and 5 bases, with 5 bases remaining between them. The CDR3 DNA reads TGTGCCAGCAGTGATGGCCACAATGAGCAGTTCTTC. Protein sequence: CASSDGHNEQFF. Based on the CDR3 plus reference TRBV2 and TRBJ2-1, the full variable domain is EPEVTQTPSHQVTQMGQEVILRCVPISNHLYFYWYRQILGQKVEFLVSFYNNEISEKSEIFDDQFSVERPDGSNFTLKIRSTKLEDSAMYFCASSDGHNEQFFGPGTRLTVL.

V and J are TRBV7-9 and TRBJ2-1, with D uncertain. In germline, CDR1 is SEHNR, CDR2 FQNEAQ (reference sequence). The V and J ends lost 0 bases and 3 bases respectively, with 6 bases between them. This CDR3 contains 14 residues. CDR3: CASSLAQVYNEQFF. The CDR3 nucleotides are TGTGCCAGCAGCTTAGCGCAAGTCTACAATGAGCAGTTCTTC.